Presented here are 27 T cell receptor beta chains from one specimen sequenced in a study of cytomegalovirus exposure and HLA in healthy donors. Profiling relied on immunoSEQ multiplex PCR, and the TCRdb table lists in-frame clones only, not all of them. The sample yields some 200,000 clones, more than 65% seen once. Specimen: PBMCs. The receptors stem from a woman aged 25-40 years in good health and CMV-seropositive.

V usage is TRBV28 and J usage is TRBJ1-5; unclear D gene. The CDR3 covers 14 residues. CDR1 MDHEN and CDR2 SYDVKM come from the germline V gene. Deletions cut 6 bases from V and 7 bases from J, with 16 bases between. DNA of the CDR3: TGTGCCAGCAGCTTACCTGCAGGTGAACAGCCCCAGCATTTT. Its protein is CASSLPAGEQPQHF.

There are a few counts of this clone. This chain uses TRBV6-6 with TRBJ1-5; D gene uncertain. Germline V gene lookup returns CDR1 MNHNY and CDR2 SVGAGI (reference sequence). The germline V and J ends were trimmed by 5 bases and 5 bases, with 16 bases remaining between them. This CDR3 is 15 amino acids long. CDR3 sequence (DNA): TGTGCCAGCAGTCACGACCTAAGGAGAGATCAGCCCCAGCATTTT. This gives the protein CASSHDLRRDQPQHF.

In this sample, this clone turned up a few times. V is TRBV19 and J is TRBJ2-2; a possible D gene is TRBD1 (6 bases). Trimming left V 2 bases short and J 1 base short, with 11 bases between. This CDR3 comprises 16 residues. CDR1 and CDR2 from the germline V gene are LNHDA and SQIVND (reference sequence). The chain's CDR3 is CASSIYSGQNTGELFF. The DNA for the CDR3 is TGTGCCAGTAGTATATATTCGGGACAGAACACCGGGGAGCTGTTTTTT.

The rearrangement links TRBV5-6 to TRBJ1-5, with D hard to call. The germline V and J ends were trimmed by 0 bases and 4 bases, with 8 bases remaining between them. Looked up from germline, CDR1 is SGHDT and CDR2 is YYEEEE. The CDR3 covers 14 residues. The chain's CDR3 is CASSLAAENQPQHF. In nucleotides, the CDR3 is TGTGCCAGCAGCTTGGCTGCGGAAAATCAGCCCCAGCATTTT. The variable domain in full, completed from reference TRBV5-6 and TRBJ1-5, reads DAGVTQSPTHLIKTRGQQVTLRCSPKSGHDTVSWYQQALGQGPQFIFQYYEEEERQRGNFPDRFSGHQFPNYSSELNVNALLLGDSALYLCASSLAAENQPQHFGDGTRLSIL.

The CDR3 protein is CASSVEIGRRGTQYF. The CDR3 nucleotides read TGTGCCAGCAGCGTAGAAATTGGGCGAAGGGGTACGCAGTATTTT. This sequence joins TRBV9 and TRBJ2-3, with a possible D match to TRBD1 (5 bases). The V gene's germline CDR1 is SGDLS and CDR2 YYNGEE. This CDR3 region has 15 residues. V was clipped by 0 bases and J by 8 bases, with 16 bases between them.

The gene calls are TRBV6-1 and TRBJ2-1; unclear D gene. The CDR3 sequence is 11 residues long. Germline CDR1 is MNHNS and CDR2 is SASEGT. V was clipped by 5 bases and J by 8 bases, with 7 bases between them. In DNA form, the CDR3 reads TGTGCCAGCAGTTTTGCGGATGAGCAGTTCTTC. Translating it yields CASSFADEQFF.

This clone was found a few times. The chain uses TRBV19 and TRBJ1-5; D perhaps matches TRBD1 (6 bases). The CDR3 runs to 13 residues. Trimming took 6 bases from V and 9 from J, leaving 15 bases between them. CDR1 and CDR2 (germline): LNHDA, SQIVND (reference sequence). The CDR3 spells CASSQGSGMPQHF. In DNA, the CDR3 is TGTGCCAGTAGCCAGGGGAGCGGGATGCCCCAGCATTTT.

This clone was counted a single time. V is TRBV5-1 and J is TRBJ2-7, with 10 bases aligning to TRBD2. CDR3 size: 15 residues. CDR1 and CDR2 from the germline V gene are SGHRS and YFSETQ. The J segment lost 3 bases and the V segment lost 5 bases, leaving 8 bases of the junction unmatched. The CDR3 reads CASRQGTSDLYEQYF. In DNA, the CDR3 is TGCGCCAGCAGGCAAGGGACTAGCGACCTCTACGAGCAGTACTTC.

The V and J genes are TRBV5-1 and TRBJ2-3, with D hard to call. Germline V gives CDR1 SGHRS, CDR2 YFSETQ. The CDR3 length is 13 residues. The V gene lost 0 bases and the J gene lost 5 bases, with 7 bases spanning the gap. CDR3 sequence reads: CASSLAVKDTQYF. CDR3 sequence (DNA): TGCGCCAGCAGCTTGGCGGTTAAAGATACGCAGTATTTT.

The genes are TRBV9 and TRBJ2-2, with 14 bases fitting TRBD2. V lost 1 base and J lost 3; bases outside the gene matches: 14. The CDR3 is 21 residues long. Germline values: CDR1 SGDLS, CDR2 YYNGEE. CDR3 DNA sequence: TGTGCCAGCAGCGTAAATCAGGCGACTAGCGGGAGGGGGGCCCACACCGGGGAGCTGTTTTTT. Its protein is CASSVNQATSGRGAHTGELFF.

J is TRBJ2-2 and V is TRBV4-2; no clear D gene. This CDR3 comprises 18 residues. Between the trimmed V and J ends, which lost 1 base and 1 base, there was a span of 16 bases. Germline values: CDR1 LGHNA, CDR2 YNFKEQ. The CDR3 is CASSQVLDAAMNTGELFF. CDR3 coding DNA: TGTGCCAGCAGCCAAGTACTTGACGCGGCGATGAACACCGGGGAGCTGTTTTTT.

The rearrangement links TRBV29-1 to TRBJ2-7, with 12 bases matching TRBD2. The CDR3 consists of 15 residues. Looked up from germline, CDR1 is SQVTM and CDR2 is ANQGSEA. V was pared by 4 bases and J by 1 base, with 5 bases of the junction left unmatched. The CDR3 reads CSVGPGLAGSYEQYF. CDR3 bases: TGCAGCGTTGGCCCCGGACTAGCGGGATCCTACGAGCAGTACTTC.

This CDR3 reads CASSLSGQGVGELFF. The CDR3 nucleotides are TGTGCCAGCAGTTTATCGGGACAGGGGGTCGGGGAGCTGTTTTTT. This chain uses TRBV27 with TRBJ2-2, with TRBD1 matching 11 bases. J gave up 7 bases and V 0 bases, and 1 base lay outside the gene matches. The CDR3 length is 15 residues. Germline assignment: CDR1 MNHEY and CDR2 SMNVEV (reference sequence).

This clone was found a few times. CDR3 DNA sequence: TGTGCCATCAGTGAGTCCCCACAGGGTGGCGAGCAGTACTTC. This codes for CAISESPQGGEQYF. This chain joins TRBV10-3 and TRBJ2-7; D may be TRBD1 (6 bases). CDR3 length: 14 residues. V lost 0 bases to trimming and J lost 6 bases, with 12 bases between them. CDR1 ENHRY and CDR2 SYGVKD come from the germline V gene.

V usage is TRBV5-1 and J usage is TRBJ2-7, with 8 positions matching TRBD1. The trim removed 4 bases at V and 6 bases at J, leaving 9 bases unmatched. CDR3 length equals 14 residues. CDR1 and CDR2 from the germline V gene are SGHRS and YFSETQ. CDR3 coding DNA: TGCGCCAGCAGCACAACGGGACAGGCGTTCGAGCAGTACTTC. This codes for CASSTTGQAFEQYF.

This clone came up once. The rearrangement uses TRBV7-9 and TRBJ2-7, with a weak D call TRBD1 (5 bases). Germline-derived CDR1 and CDR2 are SEHNR and FQNEAQ (reference sequence). V gave up 4 bases and J gave up 2 bases, with 12 bases separating them. The CDR3 has 14 residues. Here the CDR3 DNA reads TGTGCCAGCAGCTGGCGGACAAGCACCTACGAGCAGTACTTC. This codes for CASSWRTSTYEQYF.

V is TRBV29-1 and J is TRBJ1-2; TRBD1 aligns across 8 bases. J gave up 6 bases and V 6 bases, and 15 bases lay outside the gene matches. The germline gives CDR1 SQVTM, CDR2 ANQGSEA. The CDR3 is made up of 15 amino acids. CDR3 protein: CSVEKPDRGTHGYTF. CDR3 bases: TGCAGCGTCGAGAAACCCGACAGGGGAACCCATGGCTACACCTTC.

This clone showed up just once. V usage is TRBV6-1 and J usage is TRBJ1-5, with D maybe TRBD1 (6 bases). Trimming took off 4 bases at V and 6 bases at J, with 16 bases between the two ends. This CDR3 is built from 15 residues. Germline V CDR1 and CDR2: MNHNS, SASEGT. The CDR3 coding sequence is TGTGCCAGCAGTGGACGACAGGTCGCGTCTCAGCCCCAGCATTTT. The encoded protein is CASSGRQVASQPQHF.

This sequence joins TRBV7-3 and TRBJ2-1; 7 nucleotides line up with TRBD1. Germline V gives CDR1 SGHTA, CDR2 FQGTGA. The CDR3 has 12 residues. Trimming at V came to 5 bases and at J to 9 bases, leaving 4 bases not matched to a gene. Written as DNA, the CDR3 is TGTGCCAGCAGCGGGACAGAACTTGAGCAGTTCTTC. This codes for CASSGTELEQFF.

This chain links TRBV2 with TRBJ2-2, with TRBD2 matching over 9 bases. CDR3 length: 18 residues. V trimming: 4 bases; J trimming: 4 bases; junction bases outside the gene matches: 13. CDR1 is SNHLY and CDR2 is FYNNEI in the germline V gene. The CDR3 DNA reads TGTGCCAGCAGTGGGGAGCGGGAGGCCTTTAGAACCACCGGGGAGCTGTTTTTT. Residues: CASSGEREAFRTTGELFF.

The chain employs TRBV19 and TRBJ2-3; D gene ambiguous. The CDR3 has 13 amino acids. V dropped 5 bases and J dropped 4 bases, with 10 bases sitting between them. The germline gives CDR1 LNHDA, CDR2 SQIVND (reference sequence). CDR3 coding DNA: TGTGCCAGTAGTCCCCCCCGCGCAGATACGCAGTATTTT. This gives the protein CASSPPRADTQYF. Combining the CDR3 with reference TRBV19 and TRBJ2-3 gives the whole variable domain DGGITQSPKYLFRKEGQNVTLSCEQNLNHDAMYWYRQDPGQGLRLIYYSQIVNDFQKGDIAEGYSVSREKKESFPLTVTSAQKNPTAFYLCASSPPRADTQYFGPGTRLTVL.

The V and J genes are TRBV6-5 and TRBJ2-7, with a tentative D call TRBD1 (6 bases). V lost 8 bases and J lost 0, with 11 bases in between. Germline lookup yields CDR1 MNHEY and CDR2 SVGAGI. This CDR3 is built from 13 residues. The CDR3 reads CASRTENSYEQYF. The CDR3 DNA sequence: TGTGCCAGCCGGACAGAAAACTCCTACGAGCAGTACTTC.

V gene TRBV7-8 combines with J gene TRBJ2-7; possibly TRBD2 for D (6 bases). V lost 2 bases and J lost 3, with 14 bases in between. There are 15 residues in the CDR3. Germline loops: CDR1 SGHVS, CDR2 FQNEAQ. The CDR3 DNA reads TGTGCCAGCAGCTTATCCCTAGCGCCTATCTACGAGCAGTACTTC. It encodes CASSLSLAPIYEQYF.

This sequence joins TRBV19 and TRBJ1-2, with D unclear. This CDR3 region has 15 residues. Germline V gene lookup returns CDR1 LNHDA and CDR2 SQIVND (reference sequence). The V end lost 4 bases, the J end lost 2 bases, and 14 bases lay between the germline ends. The CDR3 here is CASSSGGDGNYGYTF. CDR3 nucleotides: TGTGCCAGTAGTAGTGGTGGAGACGGAAACTATGGCTACACCTTC.

The rearrangement uses TRBV11-3 and TRBJ2-2; D might be TRBD1 (5 bases). Germline CDR1 is SGHNT and CDR2 is YENEEA. The CDR3 runs 18 residues. Trimming cost V 5 bases and J 0 bases, with 19 bases left between them. The CDR3 DNA reads as TGTGCCAGCAGCCCAAGCTTAGGTCAGGGTCCGAACACCGGGGAGCTGTTTTTT. Encoded protein: CASSPSLGQGPNTGELFF.

The chain recombines TRBV5-4 with TRBJ2-7, with 13 bases aligning to TRBD2. Germline loops: CDR1 SGHNT, CDR2 YYREEE (reference sequence). J gave up 4 bases and V 4 bases, and 8 bases lay outside the gene matches. The length of the CDR3 is 16 residues. The CDR3 DNA follows: TGTGCCAGCAGCGGCGGGACTAGCGGGGCCCTTTACGAGCAGTACTTC. Encoded protein: CASSGGTSGALYEQYF.

In this sample, this clone turned up a few times. This chain joins TRBV5-1 and TRBJ1-1; 7 bases are shared with TRBD1. The CDR3 contains 13 residues. J was trimmed by 1 base and V by 8 bases; bases with no gene match: 5. CDR1 is SGHRS and CDR2 is YFSETQ in the germline V gene. This CDR3 is CASGQEPNTEAFF. CDR3 coding DNA: TGCGCCAGTGGACAGGAACCGAACACTGAAGCTTTCTTT.